This T cell receptor beta chain emerged from a study of T cells after yellow fever vaccination (dated by TCRdb to 2018 to 2020). Turning to the overall study: Libraries from fractions with low cell numbers were prepared with the SMART-Seq v4 Ultra Low Input RNA kit. Two healthy male donors, one aged 18 to 30 and one aged 30 to 40 years, were included in the cohort. Blood was collected at multiple timepoints before and after primary and secondary immunization, and bulk PBMC replicates and cell subsets were isolated. To follow T-cell clones before and after both primary and booster YFV17D yellow fever vaccination, bulk TCR alpha and beta repertoires underwent longitudinal sequencing.

This specimen's treatment or condition label, interpreted: live attenuated yellow fever vaccine strain. At each blood-draw timepoint, two biological replicates of bulk PBMCs were collected. A standard Ficoll-Paque protocol was used to isolate PBMCs from peripheral blood. TriZol was used to extract RNA from bulk PBMCs, from CD4 and CD8 fractions, and from dextramer-positive and dextramer-negative fractions. With regard to this clonotype: Its antigen remains unidentified. No quality values exist for individual bases; no much larger clone is one base distant.

Synthesis of TCR cDNA relied on 5'RACE template switching, a step that introduced a universal primer site along with unique molecular identifiers. Priming of cDNA synthesis was performed from both the TCR alpha and TCR beta constant segments. Libraries were amplified in two PCR steps, with sample barcodes and sequencing adapters added in the second step. Sequencing of libraries was done on Illumina HiSeq 2500 (2x100 bp) or NovaSeq (2x150 bp). The authors processed their data as follows. Reads were demultiplexed and collapsed into UMI consensus sequences with MIGEC, and V(D)J alignment was performed with MiXCR. Using edgeR on replicate PBMC samples, clonotypes were called vaccine-responding if FDR was below 0.01 and the log2 fold change was above 5 up to day 15. Each bulk clonotype was labeled CD4 or CD8 based on which sequenced repertoire, CD4 or CD8, contained the clonotype at higher abundance. TCRdb trimmed public reads at Q25 via fastp, called clones via MiXCR and kept in-frame beta chains. CDR3 protein sequences are deduplicated, and each keeps its most common genes and DNA. The V and J calls follow TCRdb's processing rather than the paper's. This sample comprises about 510,000 distinct CDR3 sequences, roughly a fifth of them detected only once. About 16% of the sample is in the top ten clones.

Summary of the overall study and its limitations: FACS-sorted repertoires could contain abundant contaminating clonotypes from the bulk population, so computational filtering was required. After the booster, most of the clones that had expanded following primary vaccination were detected again (approximately 95% of CD4 and roughly 90% of CD8), which suggests that memory was broadly maintained. A small fraction of clonotypes appeared in both the CD4 and CD8 compartments, likely as a result of convergent recombination. Compared with the primary T-cell response, the secondary T-cell response was faster but weaker, reaching its peak on day 5 rather than on day 15. Because the study included only a couple of donors, the extent to which the findings can be generalized is limited.

Taken from cysteine to phenylalanine, the CDR3 has 13 residues. Only CDR3 DNA is held: 39 bases, read in frame from base 1. CDR1 SEHNR and CDR2 FQNEAQ were looked up in the germline V gene (reference sequence). V and J are truncated by 5 bases and 2 bases respectively, leaving an intervening sequence of 9 bases. The chain is encoded by TRBV7-9 joined to TRBJ2-5; no D gene can be assigned with confidence. The source material was PBMCs, sampled roughly 23 days after the first yellow fever vaccination. The TCR sequence derives from a man aged 18 to 30 who received the YFV17D yellow fever vaccine. For the CDR3, the sequence is CASSQPPQETQYF. The bases are TGTGCCAGCAGCCAGCCCCCTCAAGAGACCCAGTACTTC.